The present TCR beta chain was sequenced within a study of vaccination and CD4 T cells after COVID-19. Study context: Cells were stimulated with overlapping spike peptide pools from SARS-CoV-2, HCoV-NL63, HCoV-OC43 and HCoV-229E.

Scientists ran DNA taken from cultured CD4+ T cells through the Oncomine TCR Beta short-read assay for sequencing. Via MiXCR, TCRdb re-called the PCR reads, giving one row per CDR3 protein. In the table there are about 25,000 distinct CDR3 sequences, 67% of which are singletons. The V and J ends lost 2 bases and 6 bases respectively, with 8 bases between them. Per the germline V gene, CDR1 is MNHNS and CDR2 is SASEGT. The CDR3 has 13 amino acids. Treatment given: approximately 10-day PBMC culture with coronavirus spike peptide pools or control peptides (ViraFEST assay). ViraFEST stimulated the growth of antigen-specific T cells using peptide pools and subsequently profiled their TCRs by sequencing. After around ten days of culture, CD4+ T cells were negatively selected. Worth noting for this clonotype: Antigen: not known.

General observations from the study: SARS-CoV-2-reactive clonotypes rose nonsignificantly, with the median going from roughly 19 to 38.

The sample here was CD4+ T cells from blood, cultured in vitro, taken after SARS-CoV-2 vaccination. The rearrangement uses TRBV6-1 and TRBJ1-5; D gene ambiguous. The receptor's source is a human donor who received a COVID-19 vaccine. In DNA form, the CDR3 reads TGTGCCAGCAGTGAAATTTTAGGTCAGCCCCAGCATTTT. Protein sequence: CASSEILGQPQHF.